What follows is one T cell receptor beta chain and its context. Its matching antigen is unknown. A junction boundary mismatches the germline segment, possibly from a read error. CDR1 is SGHTA and CDR2 is FQGNSA in the germline V gene. This CDR3 comprises 13 residues. The data were taken from a study of T cells in Graves' hyperthyroidism and ophthalmopathy. Study-wide findings and caveats: Among clonotypes expanded in thyroid above 0.001, most were also found in blood. Model-based prediction identified ophthalmopathy a median around 6.5 months prior to its onset.

For the diagnoses, clinical symptoms, serum thyroxine and TRAb, thyroid ultrasound and orbital computed tomography were used. Researchers took RNA transcripts and amplified the TCR beta CDR3 regions from them. TCR CDR3 underwent first-round RT-PCR with the HTBI primer set. TCRdb passed the multiplex PCR reads through MiXCR, listing each CDR3 protein once. The sample shows 400,000 to 600,000 distinct CDR3 sequences, 15% to 20% of them seen only once. Sequencing was carried out using blood. This receptor was identified in a woman under 40 with Graves' ophthalmopathy. The chain has TRBV7-2 and TRBJ2-7; unclear D gene. The CDR3 nucleotides read TGTGCCAACAGCTTAGGAAAGGGCTACGAGCAGTACTTC. Its protein product is CANSLGKGYEQYF.